What follows is one T cell receptor beta chain and its context. The clone's antigen remains unknown. The sample holds no much larger clone one base away, and base qualities are not on file. The library was generated by the immunoSEQ multiplex PCR assay. Imported from immuneACCESS, the table was reduced by TCRdb to in-frame sequences with V and J called. These copies leave out some clones; in studies compared against another copy, an unresolved V gene accounts for under half, and the cause of the remainder is not known. The sample table shows approximately 67,000 clones, and roughly four fifths are seen once. The ten largest clonotypes hold roughly 3.9% of the sample. CDR1 SGHTA and CDR2 FQGNSA were looked up in the germline V gene. V ends up 5 bases short and J 7 bases short, with an unmatched junction base count of 10. The CDR3, from cysteine to phenylalanine, totals 16 residues. Just the 48-base CDR3 DNA is kept, in frame starting at base 1.

This sample is drawn from a study of radiotherapy plus CTLA-4 blockade in lung cancer (dated by TCRdb to between 2018 and 2020). Looking at the study overall: Among the enrolled patients, 18% had an objective response, and roughly 30% reached disease control. Overall results and qualifications from the work: The strongest predictors of response, as reported, were early dynamic changes in blood T cell clones along with a rise in serum interferon-beta after radiation. After treatment with radiotherapy and ipilimumab, TCR clones that originated in tumors expanded in peripheral blood.

The study tested focal radiation therapy combined with CTLA-4 blockade (ipilimumab) in patients with chemo-refractory metastatic non-small-cell lung cancer. The sequence joins TRBV7-2 to TRBJ2-1; TRBD2 lines up with 11 middle nucleotides. The clonotype originates from a human donor with non-small cell lung cancer who had a partial response to radiotherapy plus ipilimumab. The source was peripheral blood, collected from a patient treated with radiotherapy plus ipilimumab. The sequenced DNA is TGTGCCAGCAGCCCGACCGGGACTAGCGGATTGAATGAGCAGTTCTTC. This codes for CASSPTGTSGLNEQFF.